This record covers a single T cell receptor (beta chain). Its matching antigen is unknown. These data come from a study of beta chain features in type 1 diabetes. Study-level results: When VDJ junctions were examined, type 1 diabetes patients showed fewer insertions and more deletions. There was a moderate but significant shortening of TCRB CDR3s in all four CD4+ subsets of Type 1 diabetes patients.

Expressed TCRB transcripts got sequenced, as all isolated RNA was reverse transcribed. The protocol was immunoSEQ multiplex PCR, while the TCRdb copy is restricted to in-frame clones and leaves out a portion. The data contain 680,000 or so clones, roughly 13% of them seen just once; the ten biggest clones take up around 0.022%. V gave up 6 bases and J gave up 6 bases, with 9 bases separating them. The germline CDR1 and CDR2 sequences are ENHRY and SYGVKD. This CDR3 region has 11 residues. The sequenced sample was naive CD4+ T cells from blood. The origin of this receptor is a man between 18 and 29 years old with type 1 diabetes. V usage is TRBV10-3 and J usage is TRBJ2-7; D remains ambiguous. The DNA for the CDR3 is TGTGCCATCAGCCCCGGGTTCGAGCAGTACTTC. This codes for CAISPGFEQYF.